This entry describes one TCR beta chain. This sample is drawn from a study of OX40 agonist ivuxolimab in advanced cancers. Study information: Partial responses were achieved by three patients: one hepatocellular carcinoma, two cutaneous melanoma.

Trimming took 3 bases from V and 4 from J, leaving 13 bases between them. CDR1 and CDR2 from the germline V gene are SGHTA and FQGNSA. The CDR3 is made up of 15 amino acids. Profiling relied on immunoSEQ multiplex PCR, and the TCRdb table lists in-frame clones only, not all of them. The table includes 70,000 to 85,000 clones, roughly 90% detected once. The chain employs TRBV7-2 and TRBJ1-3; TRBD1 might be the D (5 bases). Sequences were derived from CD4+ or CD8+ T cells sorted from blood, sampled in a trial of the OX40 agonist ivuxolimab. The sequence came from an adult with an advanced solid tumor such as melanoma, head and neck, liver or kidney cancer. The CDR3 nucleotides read TGTGCCAGCAGCTTTTCCAGGGCATCGGGAAACACCATATATTTT. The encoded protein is CASSFSRASGNTIYF.